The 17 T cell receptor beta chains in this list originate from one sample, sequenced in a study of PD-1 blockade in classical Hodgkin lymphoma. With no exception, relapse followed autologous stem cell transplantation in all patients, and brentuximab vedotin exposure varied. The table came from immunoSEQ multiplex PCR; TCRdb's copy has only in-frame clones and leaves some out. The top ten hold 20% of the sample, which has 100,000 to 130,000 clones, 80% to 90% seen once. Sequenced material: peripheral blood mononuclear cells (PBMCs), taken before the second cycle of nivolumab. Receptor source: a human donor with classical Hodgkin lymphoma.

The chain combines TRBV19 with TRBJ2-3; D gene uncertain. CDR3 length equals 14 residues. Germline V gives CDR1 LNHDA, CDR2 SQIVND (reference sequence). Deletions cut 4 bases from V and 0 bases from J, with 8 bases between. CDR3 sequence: CASSRFSSTDTQYF. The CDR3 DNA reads TGTGCCAGTAGTAGATTTTCAAGCACAGATACGCAGTATTTT.

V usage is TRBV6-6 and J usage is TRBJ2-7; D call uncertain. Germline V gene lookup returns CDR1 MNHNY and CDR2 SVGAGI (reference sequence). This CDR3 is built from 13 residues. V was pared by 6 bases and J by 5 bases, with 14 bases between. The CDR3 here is CASRRSGPDEQYF. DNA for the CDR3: TGTGCCAGCAGGAGATCCGGCCCCGACGAGCAGTACTTC.

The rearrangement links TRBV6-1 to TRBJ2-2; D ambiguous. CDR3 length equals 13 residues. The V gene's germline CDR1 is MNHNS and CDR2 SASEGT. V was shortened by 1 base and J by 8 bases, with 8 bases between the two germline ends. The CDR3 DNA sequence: TGTGCCAGCAGTGAAGGGGTGGCAGGGGAGCTGTTTTTT. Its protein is CASSEGVAGELFF.

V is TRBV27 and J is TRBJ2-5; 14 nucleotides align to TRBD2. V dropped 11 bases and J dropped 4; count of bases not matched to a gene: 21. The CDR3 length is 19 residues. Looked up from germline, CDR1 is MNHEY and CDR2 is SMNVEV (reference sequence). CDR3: CAAGEVTGTSGRLGETQYF. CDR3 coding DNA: TGTGCCGCAGGGGAGGTTACCGGGACTAGCGGGAGATTGGGAGAGACCCAGTACTTC.

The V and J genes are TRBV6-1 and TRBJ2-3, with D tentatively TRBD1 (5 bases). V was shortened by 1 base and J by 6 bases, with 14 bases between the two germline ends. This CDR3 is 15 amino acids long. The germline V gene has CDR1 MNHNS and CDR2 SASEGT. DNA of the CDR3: TGTGCCAGCAGTGAAGTAAGGGGCCGTCGTGATACGCAGTATTTT. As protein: CASSEVRGRRDTQYF.

CDR3 amino acids: CASSLAGYQGPEQFF. The CDR3 nucleotides read TGTGCCAGCAGCTTAGCCGGGTATCAGGGCCCTGAGCAGTTCTTC. V is TRBV7-9 and J is TRBJ2-1, with D possibly matching TRBD1 (5 bases). In germline, CDR1 is SEHNR, CDR2 FQNEAQ (reference sequence). CDR3 length: 15 amino acids. Trimming stripped 0 bases from V and 9 bases from J, with 15 bases between.

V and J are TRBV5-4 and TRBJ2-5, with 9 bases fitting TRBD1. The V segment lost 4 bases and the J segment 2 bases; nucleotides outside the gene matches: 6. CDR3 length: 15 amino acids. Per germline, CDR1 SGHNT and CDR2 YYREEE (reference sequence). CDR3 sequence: CASSNPGQGQETQYF. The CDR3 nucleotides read TGTGCCAGCAGCAACCCGGGACAGGGACAAGAGACCCAGTACTTC.

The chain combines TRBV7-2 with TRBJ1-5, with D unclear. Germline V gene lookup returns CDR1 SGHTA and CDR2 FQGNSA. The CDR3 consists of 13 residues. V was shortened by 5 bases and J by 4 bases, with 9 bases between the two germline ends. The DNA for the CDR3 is TGTGCCAGCAGCCAGGAACAGAATCAGCCCCAGCATTTT. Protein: CASSQEQNQPQHF.

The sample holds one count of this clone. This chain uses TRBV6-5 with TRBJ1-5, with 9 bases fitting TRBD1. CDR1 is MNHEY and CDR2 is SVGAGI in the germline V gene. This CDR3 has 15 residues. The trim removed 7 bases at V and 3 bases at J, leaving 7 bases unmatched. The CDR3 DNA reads TGTGCCAGCAATACGGGACAGGGAGACAATCAGCCCCAGCATTTT. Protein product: CASNTGQGDNQPQHF.

For the CDR3, the DNA is TGTGCCAGCAGTTATCGGGGAACTAATGAAAAACTGTTTTTT. Its translation is CASSYRGTNEKLFF. V is TRBV6-6 and J is TRBJ1-4; D gene unclear. V lost 3 bases and J 1 base, leaving 6 bases between the germline ends. Germline assignment: CDR1 MNHNY and CDR2 SVGAGI (reference sequence). The CDR3 sequence is 14 residues long.

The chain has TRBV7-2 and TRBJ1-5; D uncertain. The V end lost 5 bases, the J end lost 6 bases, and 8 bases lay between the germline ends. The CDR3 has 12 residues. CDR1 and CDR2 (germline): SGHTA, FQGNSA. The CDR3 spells CASSIPGQPQHF. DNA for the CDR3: TGTGCCAGCAGCATCCCTGGTCAGCCCCAGCATTTT.

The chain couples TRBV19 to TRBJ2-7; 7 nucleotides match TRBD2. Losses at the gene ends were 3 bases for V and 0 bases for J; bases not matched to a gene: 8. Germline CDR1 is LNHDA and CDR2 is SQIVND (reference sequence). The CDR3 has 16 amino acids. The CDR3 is CASSMRAGVSSYEQYF. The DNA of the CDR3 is TGTGCCAGTAGTATGAGGGCGGGGGTGAGCTCCTACGAGCAGTACTTC. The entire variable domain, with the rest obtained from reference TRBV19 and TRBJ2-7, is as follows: DGGITQSPKYLFRKEGQNVTLSCEQNLNHDAMYWYRQDPGQGLRLIYYSQIVNDFQKGDIAEGYSVSREKKESFPLTVTSAQKNPTAFYLCASSMRAGVSSYEQYFGPGTRLTVT.

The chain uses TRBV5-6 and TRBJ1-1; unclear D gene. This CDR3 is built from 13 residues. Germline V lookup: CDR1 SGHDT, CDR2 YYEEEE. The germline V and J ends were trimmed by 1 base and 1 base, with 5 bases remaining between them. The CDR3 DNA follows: TGTGCCAGCAGCTTGCCGGGGAACACTGAAGCTTTCTTT. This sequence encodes CASSLPGNTEAFF.

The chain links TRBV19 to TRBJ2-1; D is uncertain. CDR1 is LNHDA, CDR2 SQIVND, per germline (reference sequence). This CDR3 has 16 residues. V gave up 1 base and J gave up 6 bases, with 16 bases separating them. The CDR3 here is CASSIGRLLTRNEQFF. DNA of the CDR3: TGTGCCAGTAGTATAGGGCGACTCCTCACTCGCAATGAGCAGTTCTTC.

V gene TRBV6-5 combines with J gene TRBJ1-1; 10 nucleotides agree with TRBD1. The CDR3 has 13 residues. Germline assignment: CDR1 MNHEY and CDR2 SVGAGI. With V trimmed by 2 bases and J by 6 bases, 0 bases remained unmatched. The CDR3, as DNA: TGTGCCAGCAGTTACGGGACAGGGGCTGAAGCTTTCTTT. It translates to CASSYGTGAEAFF.

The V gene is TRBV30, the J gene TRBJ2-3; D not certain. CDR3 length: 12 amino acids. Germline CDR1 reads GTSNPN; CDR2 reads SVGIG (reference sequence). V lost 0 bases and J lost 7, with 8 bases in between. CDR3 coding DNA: TGTGCCTGGAGTGTATTAGGTTATACGCAGTATTTT. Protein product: CAWSVLGYTQYF.

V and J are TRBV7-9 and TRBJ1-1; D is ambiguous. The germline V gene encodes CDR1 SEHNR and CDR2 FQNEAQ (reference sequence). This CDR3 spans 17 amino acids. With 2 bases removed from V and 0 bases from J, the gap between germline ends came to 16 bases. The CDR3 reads CASSLKSRRPLNTEAFF. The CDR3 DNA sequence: TGTGCCAGCAGCTTAAAATCTCGGCGGCCCCTGAACACTGAAGCTTTCTTT.